Included here is one T cell receptor (beta chain) sequence, with context. As yet, its antigen is unknown. Clones were read by immunoSEQ multiplex PCR, and TCRdb kept only the in-frame ones, dropping some. The sample carries about 120,000 clones, just over 85% recorded once. The data stem from a study of T cell responses to AZD1222 COVID-19 vaccine. Findings of the study overall: Dominant at 160-218 and 743-854, vaccine-associated CD4 TCRs also spanned spike. Nearly half of spike-specific TCRs reportedly target unmutated variant regions. Donors were mostly white British, more females; clonal diversity possibly underestimated. Repertoire sampling occurred only after the peak T cell response.

The TCR comes from an adult in good health. This specimen consisted of peripheral blood, obtained on day 0 of MenACWY control vaccination.

The CDR3 region is CASSPRQGTRYTQYF. CDR3 DNA sequence: TGTGCCAGCTCACCGCGACAGGGAACAAGATATACGCAGTATTTT. V gene TRBV18 combines with J gene TRBJ2-3; 7 bases are shared with TRBD1. Trimming took 3 bases from V and 7 from J; bases not matched to a gene: 10. CDR3 length equals 15 residues. The germline CDR1 and CDR2 sequences are KGHSH and LQKENI.